This T cell receptor (beta chain) originates from a study of metastatic and nonmetastatic thyroid tumors. Treatment of any kind had been given to no patient before thyroid surgery. Study findings and constraints: The reported finding was significantly higher TCR beta diversity in malignant thyroid tumors relative to benign nodules, in blood and tumor.

As handled by the study authors: CDR3 was compared across clinicopathological groups, and the resulting differences were used to build a distant-metastasis classifier for papillary thyroid cancer. TCRdb recomputed clones from the PCR reads via MiXCR. TCRdb's processing, not the authors' own work, is the source of the V and J calls. Of tens of thousands of clones in the sample, 18% were seen once. Comments on this clone: Antigen specificity is unknown. Just one base apart from a much larger clone, this may be a read error.

This clonotype was sampled from a female donor with papillary thyroid cancer or a benign thyroid nodule (not recorded which). Some clones in this sample may be carry-over from other donors' samples. The specimen sequenced was blood.

In DNA form, the CDR3 reads TGTGCCAGCAGCGCAACGCTGTTCACAGATACGCAGTATTTT. The encoded protein is CASSATLFTDTQYF. The V call is TRBV9, the J call TRBJ2-3; no reliable D call. This CDR3 comprises 14 residues. Trimming removed 3 bases from V and 2 bases from J, with 10 bases in between. Germline values: CDR1 SGDLS, CDR2 YYNGEE.